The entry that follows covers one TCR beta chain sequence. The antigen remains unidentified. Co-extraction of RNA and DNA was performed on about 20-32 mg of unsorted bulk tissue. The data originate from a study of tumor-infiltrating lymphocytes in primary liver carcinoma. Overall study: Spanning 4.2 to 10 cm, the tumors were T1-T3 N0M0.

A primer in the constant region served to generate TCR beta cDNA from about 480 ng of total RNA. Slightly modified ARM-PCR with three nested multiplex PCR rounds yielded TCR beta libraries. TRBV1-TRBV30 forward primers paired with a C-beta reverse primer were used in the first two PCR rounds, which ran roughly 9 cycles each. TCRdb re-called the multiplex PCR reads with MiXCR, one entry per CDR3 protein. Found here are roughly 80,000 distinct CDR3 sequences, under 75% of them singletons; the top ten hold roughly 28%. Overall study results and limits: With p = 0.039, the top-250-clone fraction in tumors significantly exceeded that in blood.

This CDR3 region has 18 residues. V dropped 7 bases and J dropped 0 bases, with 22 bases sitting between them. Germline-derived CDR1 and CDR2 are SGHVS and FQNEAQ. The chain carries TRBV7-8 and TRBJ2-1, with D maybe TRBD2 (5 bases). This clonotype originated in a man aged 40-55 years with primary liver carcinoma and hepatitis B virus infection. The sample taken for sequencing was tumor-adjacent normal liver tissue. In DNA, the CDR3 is TGTGCCAGCAACCTGCTTGGAGACTCAGCGGTCTCCTACAATGAGCAGTTCTTC. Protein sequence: CASNLLGDSAVSYNEQFF.